This T cell receptor (beta chain) was obtained from a study of blood T cell repertoires in COVID-19. Produced via immunoSEQ multiplex PCR; TCRdb's table is partial and in-frame only. The table includes 240,000 or so clones, 70% to 85% detected once. The J segment lost 7 bases and the V segment lost 7 bases, leaving 7 bases of the junction unmatched. Germline V gene sequence: CDR1 SGHRS, CDR2 YFSETQ. The CDR3 runs 14 residues. The rearrangement joins TRBV5-1 to TRBJ2-1, with 11 bases fitting TRBD1. The sample consisted of peripheral blood. The clonotype originates from a woman aged 80 or over with acute or convalescent COVID-19. CDR3 sequence: CASPGTGGLNEQFF. The CDR3 coding sequence is TGCGCCAGCCCCGGGACAGGGGGGTTAAATGAGCAGTTCTTC.